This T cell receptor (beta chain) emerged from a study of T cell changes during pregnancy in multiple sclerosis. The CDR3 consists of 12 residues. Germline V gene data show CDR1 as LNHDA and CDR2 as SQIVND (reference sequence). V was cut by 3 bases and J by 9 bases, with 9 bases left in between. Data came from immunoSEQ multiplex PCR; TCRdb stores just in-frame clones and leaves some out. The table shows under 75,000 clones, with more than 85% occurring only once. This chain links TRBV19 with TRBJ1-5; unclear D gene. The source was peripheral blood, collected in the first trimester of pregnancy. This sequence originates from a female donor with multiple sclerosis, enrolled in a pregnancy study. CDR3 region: CASSMGSRPQHF. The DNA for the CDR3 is TGTGCCAGTAGTATGGGTAGCCGGCCCCAGCATTTT.